This TCR beta chain was profiled in a study of technical replicates of blood from several donors. CDR1 SEHNR and CDR2 FQNEAQ come from the germline V gene (reference sequence). This CDR3 has 16 amino acids. V lost 1 base and J lost 3, with 13 bases in between. Profiling relied on immunoSEQ multiplex PCR, and the TCRdb table lists in-frame clones only, not all of them. The data contain approximately 15,000 clones, approximately 88% of them seen just once; the ten biggest clones take up 9.5% to 15%. This TCR came from a human donor in good health. The rearrangement uses TRBV7-9 and TRBJ2-1; a weak D match, TRBD1 (5 bases). Sequencing input: PBMCs. CDR3 nucleotide sequence: TGTGCCAGCAGCTTAGAGGACAAAACTTTCTACAATGAGCAGTTCTTC. Amino acid sequence: CASSLEDKTFYNEQFF.